The sequence of this T cell receptor beta chain was determined in a study of beta chain features in type 1 diabetes. Study conclusions and caveats: There were fewer insertions and more deletions at the VDJ junctions of type 1 diabetes patients.

The sample holds a few counts of this clone. Its cognate antigen is unknown. Expressed TCRB transcripts were sequenced because the isolated RNA had all been reverse transcribed beforehand. Using immunoSEQ multiplex PCR, the repertoire was profiled, and TCRdb retains in-frame clones only, with some absent. The sample shows around 170,000 clones, less than 9.5% of them seen only once. Looked up from germline, CDR1 is SGHRS and CDR2 is YFSETQ. The junction had 5 bases not matched to a gene; V was cut back by 4 bases and J by 7 bases. The CDR3 sequence is 14 residues long. The sequence derives from a woman younger than 35 in good health. The genes are TRBV5-1 and TRBJ2-2, with 9 bases matching TRBD1. The sequenced sample was central memory CD4+ T cells from blood. CDR3: CASSSDRGFGELFF. DNA for the CDR3: TGCGCCAGCAGCAGCGACAGGGGGTTCGGGGAGCTGTTTTTT.